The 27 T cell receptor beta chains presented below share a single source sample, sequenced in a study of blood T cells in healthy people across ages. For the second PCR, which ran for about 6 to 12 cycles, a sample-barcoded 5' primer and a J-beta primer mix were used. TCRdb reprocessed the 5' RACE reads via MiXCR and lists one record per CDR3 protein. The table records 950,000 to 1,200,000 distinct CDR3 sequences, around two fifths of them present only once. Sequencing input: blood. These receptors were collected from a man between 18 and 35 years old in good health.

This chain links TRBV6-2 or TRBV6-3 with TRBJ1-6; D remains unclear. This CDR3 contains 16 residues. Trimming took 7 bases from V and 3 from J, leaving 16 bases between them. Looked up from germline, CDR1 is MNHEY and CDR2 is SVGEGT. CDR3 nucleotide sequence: TGTGCCAGCAATGAACGAGGGTCAAACTATAATTCACCCCTCCACTTT. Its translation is CASNERGSNYNSPLHF.

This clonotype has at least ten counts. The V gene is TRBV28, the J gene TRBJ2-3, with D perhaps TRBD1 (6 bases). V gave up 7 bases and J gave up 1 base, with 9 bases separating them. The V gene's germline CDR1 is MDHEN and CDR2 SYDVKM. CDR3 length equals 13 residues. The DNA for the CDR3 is TGTGCCAGCACTGGGGGCGGCACAGATACGCAGTATTTT. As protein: CASTGGGTDTQYF. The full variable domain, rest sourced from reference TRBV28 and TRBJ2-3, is DVKVTQSSRYLVKRTGEKVFLECVQDMDHENMFWYRQDPGLGLRLIYFSYDVKMKEKGDIPEGYSVSREKKERFSLILESASTNQTSMYLCASTGGGTDTQYFGPGTRLTVL.

CDR3 nucleotides: TGTGCCAGCAGCGCCTCTAGCGGGGGGAACTACAATGAGCAGTTCTTC. Its translation is CASSASSGGNYNEQFF. This chain joins TRBV7-3 and TRBJ2-1; 11 bases match TRBD2. Germline V gives CDR1 SGHTA, CDR2 FQGTGA. The CDR3 is made up of 16 amino acids. V trimming: 5 bases; J trimming: 3 bases; junction bases outside the gene matches: 6. Supplemented by reference TRBV7-3 and TRBJ2-1, the full variable domain reads GAGVSQTPSNKVTEKGKYVELRCDPISGHTALYWYRQSLGQGPEFLIYFQGTGAADDSGLPNDRFFAVRPEGSVSTLKIQRTERGDSAVYLCASSASSGGNYNEQFFGPGTRLTVL.

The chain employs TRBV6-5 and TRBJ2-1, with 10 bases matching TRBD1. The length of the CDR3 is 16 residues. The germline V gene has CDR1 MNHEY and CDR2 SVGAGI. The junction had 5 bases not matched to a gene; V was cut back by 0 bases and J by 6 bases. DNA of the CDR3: TGTGCCAGCAGTTACTCGGTCGGGACAGGGGTCAATGAGCAGTTCTTC. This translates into CASSYSVGTGVNEQFF.

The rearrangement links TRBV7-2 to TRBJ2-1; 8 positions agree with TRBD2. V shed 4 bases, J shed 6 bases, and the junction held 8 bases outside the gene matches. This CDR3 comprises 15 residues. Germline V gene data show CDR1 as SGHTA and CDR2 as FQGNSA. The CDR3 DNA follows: TGTGCCAGCAGCTATTCCGGGACTAGAGCCAATGAGCAGTTCTTC. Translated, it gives CASSYSGTRANEQFF.

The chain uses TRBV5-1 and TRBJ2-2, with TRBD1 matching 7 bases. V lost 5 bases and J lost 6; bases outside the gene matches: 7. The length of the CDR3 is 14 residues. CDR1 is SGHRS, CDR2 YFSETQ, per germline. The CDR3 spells CASSNRGQSGELFF. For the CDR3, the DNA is TGCGCCAGCAGTAATAGGGGGCAGTCCGGGGAGCTGTTTTTT.

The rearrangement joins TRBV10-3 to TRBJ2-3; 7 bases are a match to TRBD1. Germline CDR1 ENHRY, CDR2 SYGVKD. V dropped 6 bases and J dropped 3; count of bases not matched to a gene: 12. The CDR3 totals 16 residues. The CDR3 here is CAIRKDRWMSTDTQYF. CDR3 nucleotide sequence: TGTGCCATCAGGAAGGACAGGTGGATGAGTACAGATACGCAGTATTTT.

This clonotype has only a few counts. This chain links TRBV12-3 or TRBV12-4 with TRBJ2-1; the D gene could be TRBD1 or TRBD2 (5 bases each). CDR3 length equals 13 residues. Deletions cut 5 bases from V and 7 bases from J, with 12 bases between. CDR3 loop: CASSIGTANEQFF. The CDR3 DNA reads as TGTGCCAGCAGTATAGGGACCGCTAATGAGCAGTTCTTC.

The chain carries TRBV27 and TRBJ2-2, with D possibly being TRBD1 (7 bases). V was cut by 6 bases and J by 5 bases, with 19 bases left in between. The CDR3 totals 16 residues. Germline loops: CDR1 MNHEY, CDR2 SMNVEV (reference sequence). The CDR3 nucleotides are TGTGCCAGCAGCCGATCGACAGGGAGGTCTACCGGGGAGCTGTTTTTT. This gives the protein CASSRSTGRSTGELFF.

The CDR3 sequence is CASNQERGSTDTQYF. The CDR3 bases are TGTGCCAGCAACCAAGAGCGGGGGAGCACAGATACGCAGTATTTT. This chain links TRBV27 with TRBJ2-3; 8 positions agree with TRBD2. The CDR3 loop spans 15 amino acids. Germline loops: CDR1 MNHEY, CDR2 SMNVEV (reference sequence). Trimming cost V 7 bases and J 0 bases; bases outside gene matches: 6.

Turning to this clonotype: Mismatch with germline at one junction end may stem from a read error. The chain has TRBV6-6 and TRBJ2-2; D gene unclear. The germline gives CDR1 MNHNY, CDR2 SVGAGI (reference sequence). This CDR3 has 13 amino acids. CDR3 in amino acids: CVSSYGNTGELFF. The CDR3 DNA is TGTGTCAGCAGTTACGGAAACACCGGGGAGCTGTTTTTT.

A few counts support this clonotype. The CDR3 here is CASSHNQGARVRRTEAFF. The CDR3 nucleotides read TGTGCCAGCAGCCATAATCAGGGGGCGCGAGTTCGAAGGACTGAAGCTTTCTTT. The chain employs TRBV7-6 and TRBJ1-1; 8 positions match TRBD1. Looked up from germline, CDR1 is SGHVS and CDR2 is FNYEAQ. V trimming: 5 bases; J trimming: 5 bases; junction bases outside the gene matches: 19. The CDR3 runs 18 residues.

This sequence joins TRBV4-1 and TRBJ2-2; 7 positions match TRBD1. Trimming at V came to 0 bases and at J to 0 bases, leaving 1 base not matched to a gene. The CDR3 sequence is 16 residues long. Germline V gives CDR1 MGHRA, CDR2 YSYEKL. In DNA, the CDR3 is TGCGCCAGCAGCCAAGAGGGGACAGCGAACACCGGGGAGCTGTTTTTT. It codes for CASSQEGTANTGELFF.

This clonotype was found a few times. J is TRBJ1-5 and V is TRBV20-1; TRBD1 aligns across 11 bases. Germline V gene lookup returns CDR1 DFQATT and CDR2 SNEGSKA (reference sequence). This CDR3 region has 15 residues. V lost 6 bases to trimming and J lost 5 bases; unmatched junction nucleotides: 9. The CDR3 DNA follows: TGCAGTGCGAAGAGCCGGGACAGGGGGGATCAGCCCCAGCATTTT. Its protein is CSAKSRDRGDQPQHF.

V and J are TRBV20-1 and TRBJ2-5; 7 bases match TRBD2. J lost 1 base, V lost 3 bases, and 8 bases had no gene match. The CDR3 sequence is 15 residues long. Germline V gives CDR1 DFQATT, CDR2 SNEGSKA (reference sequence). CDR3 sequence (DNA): TGCAGTGCTAGCCGCCCGACTAGCTCCCAAGAGACCCAGTACTTC. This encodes CSASRPTSSQETQYF.

As DNA, the CDR3 is TGTGCCAGCAGCGTAGGACCGACGGGAGGCTACACCTTC. Translation gives CASSVGPTGGYTF. This chain connects TRBV7-2 to TRBJ1-2; D gene uncertain. Per the germline V gene, CDR1 is SGHTA and CDR2 is FQGNSA. Trimming removed 5 bases from V and 8 bases from J, with 15 bases in between. CDR3 size: 13 residues.

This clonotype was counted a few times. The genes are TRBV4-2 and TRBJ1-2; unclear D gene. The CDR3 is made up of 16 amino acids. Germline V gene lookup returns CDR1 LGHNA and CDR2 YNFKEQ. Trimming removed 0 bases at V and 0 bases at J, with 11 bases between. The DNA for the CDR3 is TGTGCCAGCAGCCAAGAGCATTACCCCCCTAACTATGGCTACACCTTC. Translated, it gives CASSQEHYPPNYGYTF.

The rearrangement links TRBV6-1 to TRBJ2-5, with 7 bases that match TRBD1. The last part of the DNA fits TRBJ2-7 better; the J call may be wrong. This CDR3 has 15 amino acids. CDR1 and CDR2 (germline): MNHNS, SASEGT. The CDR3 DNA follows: TGTGCCAGCAGTGAGGAACCGGGACAGAAATACGAGCAGTACTTC. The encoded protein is CASSEEPGQKYEQYF.

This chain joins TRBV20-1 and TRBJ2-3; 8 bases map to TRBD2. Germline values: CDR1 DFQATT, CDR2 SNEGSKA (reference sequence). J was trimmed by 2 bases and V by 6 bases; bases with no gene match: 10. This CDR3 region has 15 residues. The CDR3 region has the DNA TGCAGTGCGAGCTCCGGGACTAGACCCACAGATACGCAGTATTTT. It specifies CSASSGTRPTDTQYF.

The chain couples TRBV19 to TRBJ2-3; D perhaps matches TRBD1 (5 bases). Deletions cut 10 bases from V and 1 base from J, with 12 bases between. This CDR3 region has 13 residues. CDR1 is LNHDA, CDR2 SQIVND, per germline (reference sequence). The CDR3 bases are TGTGCCACCCAGGGCAGGGGCACAGATACGCAGTATTTT. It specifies CATQGRGTDTQYF.

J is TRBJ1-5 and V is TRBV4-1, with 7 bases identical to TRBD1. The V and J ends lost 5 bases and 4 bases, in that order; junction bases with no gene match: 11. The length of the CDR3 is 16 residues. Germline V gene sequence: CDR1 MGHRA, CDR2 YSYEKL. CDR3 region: CASSRDSLYSNQPQHF. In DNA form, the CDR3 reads TGCGCCAGCAGCAGGGACAGCCTCTATAGTAATCAGCCCCAGCATTTT.

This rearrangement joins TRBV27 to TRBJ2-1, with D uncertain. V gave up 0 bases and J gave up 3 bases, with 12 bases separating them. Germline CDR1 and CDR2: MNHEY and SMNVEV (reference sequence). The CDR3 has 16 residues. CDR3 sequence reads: CASSLSVGSGYNEQFF. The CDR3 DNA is TGTGCCAGCAGTTTATCGGTGGGGTCGGGCTACAATGAGCAGTTCTTC.

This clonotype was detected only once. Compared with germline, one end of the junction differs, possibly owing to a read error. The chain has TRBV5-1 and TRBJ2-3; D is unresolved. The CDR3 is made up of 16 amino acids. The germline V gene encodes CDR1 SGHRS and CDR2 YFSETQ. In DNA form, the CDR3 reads TGCGCCAGCGGCTTGGTGTCGTTTGAGAGCACAGATACGCAGTATTTT. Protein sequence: CASGLVSFESTDTQYF. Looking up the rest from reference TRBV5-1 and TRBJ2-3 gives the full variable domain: KAGVTQTPRYLIKTRGQQVTLSCSPISGHRSVSWYQQTPGQGLQFLFEYFSETQRNKGNFPGRFSGRQFSNSRSEMNVSTLELGDSALYLCASGLVSFESTDTQYFGPGTRLTVL.

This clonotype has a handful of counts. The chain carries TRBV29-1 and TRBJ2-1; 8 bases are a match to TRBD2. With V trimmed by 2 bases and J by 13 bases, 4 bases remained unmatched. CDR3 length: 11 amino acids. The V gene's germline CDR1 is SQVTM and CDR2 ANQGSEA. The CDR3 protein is CSVERGGNQFF. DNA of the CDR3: TGCAGCGTTGAACGGGGGGGGAATCAGTTCTTC.

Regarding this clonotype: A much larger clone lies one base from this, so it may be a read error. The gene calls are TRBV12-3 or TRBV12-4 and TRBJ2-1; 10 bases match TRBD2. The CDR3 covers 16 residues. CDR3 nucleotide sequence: TGTGCCATCAGTGCTAGCGGGAGCTACCTAAGGAATGAGCAGTTCTTC. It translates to CAISASGSYLRNEQFF.

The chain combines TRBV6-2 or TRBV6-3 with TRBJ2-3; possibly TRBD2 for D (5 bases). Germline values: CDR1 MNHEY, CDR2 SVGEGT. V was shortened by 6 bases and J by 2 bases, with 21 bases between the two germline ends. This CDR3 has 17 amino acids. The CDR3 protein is CASSLITRTSLTDTQYF. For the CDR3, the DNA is TGTGCCAGCAGCCTAATCACTAGGACCTCACTCACAGATACGCAGTATTTT.

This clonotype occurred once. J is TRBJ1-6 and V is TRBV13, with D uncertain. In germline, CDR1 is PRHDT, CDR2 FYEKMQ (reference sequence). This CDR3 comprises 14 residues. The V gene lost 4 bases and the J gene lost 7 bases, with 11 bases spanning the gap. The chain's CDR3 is CASSSEIGNSPLHF. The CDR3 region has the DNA TGTGCCAGCAGCTCAGAGATAGGGAATTCACCCCTCCACTTT.